A selection of T cell receptor beta chains follows, all from one sample in a study of shared clonotypes between healthy human individuals. Sequencing was performed with immunoSEQ multiplex PCR; in TCRdb, only in-frame clones are kept and a portion is missing. The sample contains some 2.1 million clones, 90% to 95% of which appear only once. The specimen sequenced was naive CD4+ T cells sorted from blood. These receptor sequences come from a man aged 18-30 years in good health. Both conserved end residues are part of each CDR3. The D gene is left open where the match is weak. Size tells how often a clone was seen (once, few, many) or the class of an expanded clone, and some rows leave it out.

D gene	clone size	J gene	V gene	CDR3 DNA	CDR3 protein
-	-	TRBJ1-2	TRBV9	TGTGCCAGCAGCGTAGGAGAAAACTATGGCTACACCTTC	CASSVGENYGYTF
-	-	TRBJ1-3	TRBV10-3	TGTGCCATCAGTGATTCTCAAGGACTTACGAAATCTGGAAACACCATATATTTT	CAISDSQGLTKSGNTIYF
-	-	TRBJ2-7	TRBV25-1	TGTGCCAGCAGTGTACGTGGTGAGCAGTACTTC	CASSVRGEQYF
-	-	TRBJ2-5	TRBV30	TGTGCCTGGAGTAGGATTGACGGGGGGCGTAAAGAGACCCAGTACTTC	CAWSRIDGGRKETQYF
TRBD1	-	TRBJ2-7	TRBV5-1	TGCGCCAGCACCCGGACAGGCGATCACTACGAGCAGTACTTC	CASTRTGDHYEQYF
-	once	TRBJ1-2	TRBV7-2	TGTGCCAGCAGCTCCAGGGAGAACTATGGCTACACCTTC	CASSSRENYGYTF
-	-	TRBJ1-1	TRBV30	TGTGCCTGGGGATTCACTGAAGCTTTCTTT	CAWGFTEAFF
TRBD1	-	TRBJ2-2	TRBV4-1	TGCGCCAGCAGCAAAGAAGGGACAGGGGCGAACACCGGGGAGCTGTTTTTT	CASSKEGTGANTGELFF
-	-	TRBJ1-1	TRBV6-6	TGTGCCAGCAGTTACGACGGGGTCACTGAAGCTTTCTTT	CASSYDGVTEAFF
TRBD1	-	TRBJ1-5	TRBV5-1	TGCGCCAGCAGCCTAACAGGGGATAGCAATCAGCCCCAGCATTTT	CASSLTGDSNQPQHF
TRBD1	-	TRBJ1-4	TRBV6-5	TGTGCCAGCAGTCGACAGGGAGGGAGGGAAAAACTGTTTTTT	CASSRQGGREKLFF
-	once	TRBJ2-1	TRBV19	TGTGCCAGTAGTATGACGGGGATCTACAATGAGCAGTTCTTC	CASSMTGIYNEQFF
TRBD1	-	TRBJ1-1	TRBV5-1	TGCGCCAGCAGCCAAAGACAGGGAACAGCTTTCTTT	CASSQRQGTAFF
TRBD1	-	TRBJ1-2	TRBV15	TGTGCCACCAGCAGAGAGGCCAGGGGGCTAGATTCGTATGGCTACACCTTC	CATSREARGLDSYGYTF
TRBD2	-	TRBJ2-1	TRBV27	TGTGCCAGCGGGTGGCACACCTCAGGACTAGGCAATGAGCAGTTCTTC	CASGWHTSGLGNEQFF
-	-	TRBJ2-4	TRBV28	TGTGCCAGCGCCAAAAACATTCAGTACTTC	CASAKNIQYF
-	-	TRBJ2-7	TRBV30	TGTGCCTGGAACGGGGGGCCCCACGAGCAGTACTTC	CAWNGGPHEQYF
TRBD2	-	TRBJ2-2	TRBV5-1	TGCGCCAGCAGCTCACAACTAGCGGGAGGATATACCGGGGAGCTGTTTTTT	CASSSQLAGGYTGELFF
TRBD2	-	TRBJ2-7	TRBV5-1	TGCGCCAGCAGCACGCTTACCCGACTAGCGGGAGACTCCTACGAGCAGTACTTC	CASSTLTRLAGDSYEQYF
-	-	TRBJ2-7	TRBV6-6	TGTGCCAGCAACCCGGGACGGACCTACGAGCAGTACTTC	CASNPGRTYEQYF
TRBD2	-	TRBJ2-3	TRBV2	TGTGCCAGCGGTGTCCTAGCGGGAGCGGCAGATACGCAGTATTTT	CASGVLAGAADTQYF
TRBD1	-	TRBJ2-3	TRBV7-2	TGTGCCAGCAGCTCGACAGGGGCGATGACAGCTAGCACAGATACGCAGTATTTT	CASSSTGAMTASTDTQYF
TRBD1	-	TRBJ1-1	TRBV10-1	TGCGCCAGCAGCACGACCCAGGGGGGAAACACTGAAGCTTTCTTT	CASSTTQGGNTEAFF
TRBD1	once	TRBJ1-4	TRBV5-4	TGTGCCAGCAGCTCAAAAGAAGGGGGCAATCAGGGAAAACTGTTTTTT	CASSSKEGGNQGKLFF
-	once	TRBJ1-5	TRBV9	TGTGCCAGCAGCGTAACCCCTACTAATCAGCCCCAGCATTTT	CASSVTPTNQPQHF
-	once	TRBJ2-1	TRBV10-1	TGCGCCAGCAGTGAGTCGATTTTAACGGCGACGTATAATGAGCAGTTCTTC	CASSESILTATYNEQFF
TRBD2	-	TRBJ2-1	TRBV10-3	TGTGCCATCAGTGTAGCGGGCCCTTCCTACAATGAGCAGTTCTTC	CAISVAGPSYNEQFF
-	-	TRBJ2-5	TRBV11-2	TGTGCCAGCAGCTTATCGTCCGGCCGACTGGGAGAGACCCAGTACTTC	CASSLSSGRLGETQYF
-	once	TRBJ2-3	TRBV18	TGTGCCAGCTCACCATTGGCCAGCAGCACAGATACGCAGTATTTT	CASSPLASSTDTQYF
-	-	TRBJ1-1	TRBV30	TGTGCCTGGGGTGGGGGCTCGAGCACTGAAGCTTTCTTT	CAWGGGSSTEAFF
TRBD2	-	TRBJ2-1	TRBV7-9	TGTGCCAGCAGCCAAGCGGGGGGAAGGAAGTTCTTC	CASSQAGGRKFF
-	-	TRBJ2-7	TRBV5-1	TGCGCCAGCAGCCTAGGGCCGAGCTCCTACGAGCAGTACTTC	CASSLGPSSYEQYF
-	-	TRBJ2-5	TRBV7-2	TGTGCCAGCAGCTTATTTAATGGGGAGACCCAGTACTTC	CASSLFNGETQYF
TRBD1	once	TRBJ2-7	TRBV13	TGTGCCAGCAGCCGAATGGGACAGGCGGACTCCTACGAGCAGTACTTC	CASSRMGQADSYEQYF
TRBD1	-	TRBJ2-5	TRBV9	TGTGCCAGCAGCCCCGGGCCCCAGGGGGCGGGGGAGACCCAGTACTTC	CASSPGPQGAGETQYF
-	once	TRBJ1-4	TRBV5-6	TGTGCCAGCAGCGCCGTGACGTCTGCAACTAATGAAAAACTGTTTTTT	CASSAVTSATNEKLFF
-	-	TRBJ2-5	TRBV7-9	TGTGCCAGCAGCACGGACAATGGAGAGACCCAGTACTTC	CASSTDNGETQYF
-	-	TRBJ1-1	TRBV10-3	TGTGCCATCAGTGAGTCGATCGCGAACACTGAAGCTTTCTTT	CAISESIANTEAFF
TRBD2	once	TRBJ2-2	TRBV11-2	TGTGCCAGCAGATCCGGGACTATCACCGGGGAGCTGTTTTTT	CASRSGTITGELFF
-	-	TRBJ2-7	TRBV6-1	TGTGCCAGCAGTGAGCCAGGGTCTCTCTCCTACGAGCAGTACTTC	CASSEPGSLSYEQYF
TRBD2	once	TRBJ2-5	TRBV10-1	TGCGCCAGCAACCCGGGACTAGCGAGGGAGACCCAGTACTTC	CASNPGLARETQYF
-	-	TRBJ1-4	TRBV29-1	TGCAGCGTTCTCCGCAGTCCTAATGAAAAACTGTTTTTT	CSVLRSPNEKLFF
-	-	TRBJ2-7	TRBV10-3	TGTGCCATCAGGGAACACAGGGATGAGCAGTACTTC	CAIREHRDEQYF
TRBD1	-	TRBJ2-7	TRBV5-1	TGCGCCAGCAGGGGACAGGGGGTCCACGAGCAGTACTTC	CASRGQGVHEQYF
TRBD2	-	TRBJ2-1	TRBV9	TGTGCCAGCAGCGTAGATCTGGGCACTTCGGGGGGCAATGAGCAGTTCTTC	CASSVDLGTSGGNEQFF
TRBD2	-	TRBJ2-7	TRBV5-4	TGTGCCAGCAGCCCCGGGGGCAGCGGGAGGGCCCTCTACGAGCAGTACTTC	CASSPGGSGRALYEQYF
-	-	TRBJ1-5	TRBV30	TGTGCCTGGAGTGTTGGGGTCTATAGCAATCAGCCCCAGCATTTT	CAWSVGVYSNQPQHF
-	-	TRBJ1-1	TRBV5-1	TGCGCCAGCAGCTTGGGTGACGGACTGAACACTGAAGCTTTCTTT	CASSLGDGLNTEAFF
-	-	TRBJ1-6	TRBV18	TGTGCCAGCTCACCTCTAGGATACTCCTATAATTCACCCCTCCACTTT	CASSPLGYSYNSPLHF
-	few	TRBJ1-1	TRBV7-2	TGTGCCAGCAGCTTAAACACTGAAGCTTTCTTT	CASSLNTEAFF
-	once	TRBJ2-5	TRBV18	TGTGCCAGCTCACCGGGGGCGCAGGAAGAGACCCAGTACTTC	CASSPGAQEETQYF
-	few	TRBJ2-5	TRBV2	TGTGCCAGCAGTCGCGGGAAGGGGGGAGAGACCCAGTACTTC	CASSRGKGGETQYF
-	-	TRBJ1-3	TRBV4-1	TGCGCCAGCAGCCAAGACTCGGGGCTCTCTGGAAACACCATATATTTT	CASSQDSGLSGNTIYF
-	-	TRBJ2-7	TRBV5-1	TGCGCCAGCAGCCCGGATCCGAGCTCCTACGAGCAGTACTTC	CASSPDPSSYEQYF
-	-	TRBJ1-2	TRBV5-1	TGCGCCAGCAGCTTGGCACCTCGGGCGGGACCATATGGCTACACCTTC	CASSLAPRAGPYGYTF